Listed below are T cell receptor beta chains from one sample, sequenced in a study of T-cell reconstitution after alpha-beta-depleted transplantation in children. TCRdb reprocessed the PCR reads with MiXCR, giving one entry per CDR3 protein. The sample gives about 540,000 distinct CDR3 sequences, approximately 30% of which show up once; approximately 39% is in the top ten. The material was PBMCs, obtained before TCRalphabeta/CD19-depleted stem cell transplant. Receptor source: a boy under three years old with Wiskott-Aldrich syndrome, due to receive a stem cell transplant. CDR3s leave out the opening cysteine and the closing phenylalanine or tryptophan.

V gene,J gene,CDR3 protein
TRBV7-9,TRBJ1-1,ASSPITQGTEAF
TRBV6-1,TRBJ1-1,ASSRTPEAGIGAF
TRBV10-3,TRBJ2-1,AISERVAGGPNEQF
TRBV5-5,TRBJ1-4,ASSYDRGIEKLF
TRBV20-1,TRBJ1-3,SARFGGNTIY
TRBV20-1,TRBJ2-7,SARGTGTASYEQY
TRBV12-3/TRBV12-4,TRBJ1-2,ASSYGQGFGYT
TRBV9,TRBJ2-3,ASSVAAGGPGDTQY
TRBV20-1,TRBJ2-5,SARPGLEETQY
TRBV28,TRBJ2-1,ASSLSATNNEQF
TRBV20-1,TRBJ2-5,SARDPERGETQY